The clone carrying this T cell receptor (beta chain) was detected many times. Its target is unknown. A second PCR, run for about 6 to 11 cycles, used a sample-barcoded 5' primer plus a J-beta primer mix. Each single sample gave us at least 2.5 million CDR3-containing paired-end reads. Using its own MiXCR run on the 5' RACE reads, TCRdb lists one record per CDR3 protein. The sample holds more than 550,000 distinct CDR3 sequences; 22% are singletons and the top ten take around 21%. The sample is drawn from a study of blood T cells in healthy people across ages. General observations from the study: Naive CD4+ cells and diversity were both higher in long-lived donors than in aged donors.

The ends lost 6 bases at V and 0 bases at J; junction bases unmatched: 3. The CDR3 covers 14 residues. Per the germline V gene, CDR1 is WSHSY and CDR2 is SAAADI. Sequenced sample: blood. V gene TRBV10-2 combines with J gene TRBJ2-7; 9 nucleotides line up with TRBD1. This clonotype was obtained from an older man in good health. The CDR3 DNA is TGCGCCAGCAGGAGGACAGGGGCCTCCTACGAGCAGTACGTC. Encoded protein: CASRRTGASYEQYV.